This T cell receptor (beta chain) was captured by sequencing in a study of T-cell memory formation after mild COVID-19. Study at large: The study found TCR clusters largely donor specific. Findings of the study overall: Within pre-infection memory, some responding clones were found, suggesting cross-reactive memory joined. Later expanders leaned toward CD4+, whereas clones contracting from day 15 to 85 were balanced CD4/CD8.

In this sample, this clonotype turned up many times. Antigen specificity is unknown. TCRdb called the 5' RACE reads again in MiXCR, with one record for every CDR3 protein. The table records tens of thousands of distinct CDR3 sequences, less than 15% of them present only once. Germline V gene lookup returns CDR1 SGHRS and CDR2 YFSETQ. CDR3 length: 13 amino acids. V gave up 3 bases and J gave up 15 bases, with 19 bases separating them. What was sequenced was PBMCs or a T cell subset sorted from them (not recorded which). This chain uses TRBV5-1 with TRBJ2-1; possible D gene TRBD2, 7 bases. This TCR derives from a man aged 18 to 30 who had mild COVID-19 (a few samples of this study predate the infection). Cell type and time point are not known. The CDR3 loop is CASSSDGGPVWFF. The CDR3, as DNA: TGCGCCAGCAGCTCCGACGGGGGGCCCGTCTGGTTCTTC.